One T cell receptor (beta chain) is described in this entry. This clonotype was recorded a few times. There is no known antigen for this receptor. The record has no base qualities; no much larger clone is one base away. CDR1 and CDR2 were assigned from the germline V gene as SNHLY and FYNNEI. V and J are trimmed by 2 bases and 6 bases, and the gene matches miss 6 bases of the junction. CDR3 length: 15 amino acids, cysteine to phenylalanine. Left in the record is the CDR3 DNA by itself, 45 bases read in frame from the first base. The intended sense of this specimen's time point label: sample taken at primary tumor resection. Donors were approximately 72 patients with early-stage, untreated non-small cell lung cancer from the lung TRACERx cohort. For TCR sequencing, whole RNA was extracted from tumor and nontumor lung tissue, or from cryopreserved PBMC samples, and no cell sorting was done. Only patients with enough RNA available from two or more tumor regions were chosen for TCR sequencing. Tumor and adjacent nontumor lung specimens were reviewed by a lung pathologist before selection.

The sample belongs to a study of spatial heterogeneity in lung cancer (dated by TCRdb to the late 2010s). Broadly, across the study: Beta-chain transcripts were consistently detected in greater numbers than alpha-chain transcripts, which likely reflected higher beta-chain transcript abundance. In non-small cell lung cancer, the study quantitatively compared TCR alpha and beta repertoires across several tumor regions, matched nontumor lung, and blood. Nonsynonymous mutation counts, determined by whole-exome sequencing of tumor tissue, were related to TCR repertoire features. A strong correlation was found between TCR transcript counts in tumor regions and a T cell transcriptional module score from matched bulk RNA-seq. In the raw uncorrected reads, each unique combination of TCR and UMI appeared more than ten times on average. Both alpha and beta chains were TCR-sequenced in 200 to 250 tumor regions, around 65 matched nontumor lung samples and more than 50 PBMC samples obtained at surgery.

Receptor amplification or capture employed 5' RACE. Sequenced using a NextSeq 500. To allow correction of PCR and sequencing errors, the TCR library protocol tagged every TCR cDNA molecule with a unique molecular identifier. On the study's bioinformatics: Decombinator tools were used for TCR identification, UMI-based error correction and CDR3 extraction. Expanded TCRs were defined as those above a frequency of 2 per 1,000, corresponding to the top 1% of the tumor frequency distribution. Expanded tumor TCRs statistically deemed absent (corrected P<0.05) from at least one tumor region were classed as regional, and all other expanded tumor TCRs were classed as ubiquitous. Renyi diversity was calculated using the R vegan package after each repertoire was subsampled 100 times to 5,000 TCRs. CDR3 similarity networks were constructed using string-kernel similarity of amino acid triplets, with links drawn between CDR3s whose pairwise similarity was above 0.82. The raw public data were reprocessed by TCRdb itself: fastp quality trimming at Q25, MiXCR clonotype calling, in-frame beta chains only. Here each entry gathers all rows of one CDR3 protein and keeps the most common genes and DNA. For this entry, the V and J calls and clone size follow TCRdb and not the study's own pipeline. The sample profile shows about 14,000 distinct CDR3 sequences; approximately 4.5% of them were found once. Approximately 20% of the sample comes from the top ten.

What the study reported, not specific to this receptor: Estimated TCR-seq coverage of tumor T cells was only around 7% for alpha chains and around 13% for beta chains. Confirming at a functional level the hypothesis that regional TCRs recognize regional mutations was considered to require additional single-cell paired TCR alpha and beta sequencing. The count of ubiquitous expanded TCRs correlated with the count of ubiquitous nonsynonymous mutations, and the count of regional expanded TCRs correlated with the count of regional nonsynonymous mutations. The tumor nonsynonymous mutation count correlated with the number of expanded alpha and beta TCRs within the tumor.

This TCR derives from a female donor with early-stage non-small cell lung cancer. The chain was built from TRBV2 and TRBJ2-7; 11 bases in the junction line up with TRBD2. Sequencing was performed on lung tumor tissue, taken at surgery. The CDR3 region reads CASSENTSGGSEQYF. The nucleotide sequence is TGTGCCAGCAGTGAAAACACTAGCGGGGGTTCCGAGCAGTACTTC.